A selection of T cell receptor beta chains follows, all from one sample in a study of cytomegalovirus exposure and HLA in healthy donors. TCRdb's table, derived via immunoSEQ multiplex PCR, lists solely in-frame clones and lacks some. The sample contains fewer than 95,000 clones, about two thirds of which appear only once. Source material: PBMCs. Every receptor here comes from a woman aged 45 to 65 in good health and CMV-seropositive. CDR3s include the opening cysteine and the closing phenylalanine or tryptophan. D genes are given only for firm matches. Not every row has a clone size; where given, it reads once, few, many or a size class.

j_gene | abundance | len | v_gene | d_gene | CDR3nt | CDR3aa
TRBJ1-1 | - | 12 | TRBV7-9 | - | TGTTCCAGCAGCAGTCAGGGTACAAAAGCTTTCTTT | CSSSSQGTKAFF
TRBJ1-1 | few | 13 | TRBV10-3 | - | TGTGCCATCAGTGAGGGCGGAGAGTCTGAAGCTTTCTTT | CAISEGGESEAFF
TRBJ2-7 | many | 14 | TRBV11-2 | - | TGTGCCAGCAGCTTAGGGGCCAGCCTCTACGAGCAGTACTTC | CASSLGASLYEQYF
TRBJ1-6 | few | 15 | TRBV4-3 | TRBD1 | TGCGCCAGCAGCCAAGAAGACAGGGTGTATTCACCCCTCCACTTT | CASSQEDRVYSPLHF
TRBJ2-1 | - | 15 | TRBV7-9 | - | TGTGCCAGCAGCTTACCGGCGGGGGCGAACAATGAGCAGTTCTTC | CASSLPAGANNEQFF
TRBJ1-6 | - | 16 | TRBV11-1 | TRBD1 | TGTGCCAGCAGCTTTCGGACAGGGGGCGGGTCGGCACCCCTCCACTTT | CASSFRTGGGSAPLHF
TRBJ1-1 | few | 12 | TRBV28 | TRBD1 | TGTGCCTCCTCAGGGGGTAACGTTGAAGCTTTCTTT | CASSGGNVEAFF
TRBJ1-6 | - | 14 | TRBV28 | - | TGTGCCAGCAGTTTATACAGAGATAATTCACCTCTCCACTTT | CASSLYRDNSPLHF
TRBJ2-2 | - | 17 | TRBV7-6 | TRBD1 | TGTGCCAGCAGCTTAGTGGCCGGGACAGGGAACACCGGGGAGCTGTTTTTT | CASSLVAGTGNTGELFF
TRBJ2-7 | - | 14 | TRBV6-6 | TRBD1 | TGTGCCAGCAGATCCGGGACAGGGACCTACGAGCAGTACTTC | CASRSGTGTYEQYF
TRBJ1-2 | once | 17 | TRBV28 | - | TGTGCCAGCAGTTTATGGGCAGGGGACCTCTCTAACTATGGCTACACCTTC | CASSLWAGDLSNYGYTF
TRBJ2-5 | - | 16 | TRBV7-6 | TRBD2 | TGTGCCAGCAGCTTACTAGCGGGGGGGCAGGAGGAGACCCAGTACTTC | CASSLLAGGQEETQYF
TRBJ1-6 | - | 14 | TRBV7-9 | - | TGTGCCAGCAGCTCCGGGGTCGGAAATTCACCCCTCCACTTT | CASSSGVGNSPLHF
TRBJ2-7 | - | 13 | TRBV4-3 | - | TGCGCCAGCAGCCCGGACACCTCCTACGAGCAGTACTTC | CASSPDTSYEQYF
TRBJ1-2 | once | 17 | TRBV12-5 | TRBD1 | TGTGCTAGTGGTTTGGTACGTACAGGGGGGGGGTCCTATGGCTACACCTTC | CASGLVRTGGGSYGYTF
TRBJ1-6 | - | 16 | TRBV28 | - | TGTGCCAGCACTTCCGGGTTAAGCTCCTATAATTCACCCCTCCACTTT | CASTSGLSSYNSPLHF
TRBJ2-3 | - | 17 | TRBV5-6 | TRBD2 | TGTGCCAGCAGCTCCCCACTAGCGGGGTTCGACACAGATACGCAGTATTTT | CASSSPLAGFDTDTQYF
TRBJ2-7 | few | 11 | TRBV5-6 | - | TGTGCCAGCAGCCCCTGGCACGAGCAGTACTTC | CASSPWHEQYF
TRBJ1-6 | - | 14 | TRBV6-4 | - | TGTGCCAGCAGCCCCGAGGCGGGGAATTCACCCCTCCACTTT | CASSPEAGNSPLHF
TRBJ2-7 | - | 15 | TRBV19 | - | TGTGCCAGTAGTCGATACCGGGACACCAACTACGAGCAGTACTTC | CASSRYRDTNYEQYF
TRBJ1-1 | - | 14 | TRBV5-6 | - | TGTGCCAGCAGCAGGGTCCAGGGTATGGCTGAAGCTTTCTTT | CASSRVQGMAEAFF
TRBJ2-5 | - | 13 | TRBV29-1 | - | TGCAGCGCCCCAGGGGCCGATCAAGAGACCCAGTACTTC | CSAPGADQETQYF
TRBJ2-3 | - | 13 | TRBV7-2 | TRBD1 | TGTGCCAGCAGCGCGACAGGGACAGATACGCAGTATTTT | CASSATGTDTQYF
TRBJ2-7 | - | 15 | TRBV14 | - | TGTGCCAGCAGCCCCCAGACAGTGGTTGCCTACGAGCAGTACTTC | CASSPQTVVAYEQYF
TRBJ1-5 | - | 16 | TRBV21-1 | - | TGTGCCAGCAGCAAATTGGGGGACAATAGCAATCAGCCCCAGCATTTT | CASSKLGDNSNQPQHF
TRBJ1-1 | - | 16 | TRBV6-5 | - | TGTGCCAGCAGTTACCGTCCAGGGGCCAGCGGCACTGAAGCTTTCTTT | CASSYRPGASGTEAFF
TRBJ1-1 | - | 14 | TRBV28 | - | TGTGCCAGCAGTTTGGGACATAGGGCCACTGAAGCTTTCTTT | CASSLGHRATEAFF
TRBJ2-3 | - | 14 | TRBV9 | - | TGTGCCAGCAGCGTAGGGACACGCACAGATACGCAGTATTTT | CASSVGTRTDTQYF
TRBJ2-7 | once | 11 | TRBV18 | - | TGTGCCAGCGCGAACCCCTACGAGCAGTACTTC | CASANPYEQYF
TRBJ2-1 | - | 14 | TRBV7-9 | - | TGTTCCAGCAGCTTCAGAACGGGGTGGAATGAGCAGTTCTTC | CSSSFRTGWNEQFF
TRBJ1-5 | few | 16 | TRBV28 | - | TGTGCCAGCACCCTAGGCTCTAGCTCTAGCAATCAGCCCCAGCATTTT | CASTLGSSSSNQPQHF
TRBJ1-6 | - | 14 | TRBV30 | TRBD1 | TGTGCCTGGAGGTCAGGGGGCTATAGTTCACCCCTCCACTTT | CAWRSGGYSSPLHF
TRBJ2-3 | - | 16 | TRBV6-1 | TRBD2 | TGTGCCAGCAGTGAAGGACTAGCGGGGTTCACAGATACGCAGTATTTT | CASSEGLAGFTDTQYF
TRBJ1-2 | - | 14 | TRBV6-5 | TRBD1 | TGTGCCAGCAGTAGGGACAGGGGACGGTATGGCTACACCTTC | CASSRDRGRYGYTF
TRBJ2-1 | - | 13 | TRBV6-1 | - | TGTGCCAGCTTGTACAGGGAGTACAATGAGCAGTTCTTC | CASLYREYNEQFF
TRBJ1-1 | few | 17 | TRBV5-6 | - | TGTGCCAGCAGCTCGGACAATGTGGCCCTCGGAAACACTGAAGCTTTCTTT | CASSSDNVALGNTEAFF
TRBJ2-7 | few | 15 | TRBV29-1 | TRBD2 | TGCAGCGTTGAGTTGGCGGGGGGTGTCTCCTACGAGCAGTACTTC | CSVELAGGVSYEQYF
TRBJ1-1 | once | 12 | TRBV2 | - | TGTGCCAGCAGTGTGAGAGGAGCCGAAGCTTTCTTT | CASSVRGAEAFF
TRBJ2-3 | - | 16 | TRBV13 | - | TGTGCCAGCAGCTCCCGTTGGGTCGACTCCCCAGATACGCAGTATTTT | CASSSRWVDSPDTQYF
TRBJ1-3 | few | 14 | TRBV9 | TRBD1 | TGTGCCAGCAGCACGGGACAGGGGGTGAACACCATATATTTT | CASSTGQGVNTIYF
TRBJ1-1 | - | 13 | TRBV30 | - | TGTGCCTGGGGCCTAGGGGGGAACACTGAAGCTTTCTTT | CAWGLGGNTEAFF
TRBJ2-5 | - | 14 | TRBV2 | TRBD1 | TGTGCCAGCAGTCGACAGGGGGCCCAAGAGACCCAGTACTTC | CASSRQGAQETQYF
TRBJ2-1 | few | 13 | TRBV7-2 | - | TGTGCCAGCAGCTTAGGGCCAGCGAATGAGCAGTTCTTC | CASSLGPANEQFF
TRBJ1-2 | - | 16 | TRBV4-2 | - | TGTGCCAGCAGCCAAGATCTGAGGGTAAGGGACTATGGCTACACCTTC | CASSQDLRVRDYGYTF
TRBJ2-7 | - | 12 | TRBV2 | TRBD1 | TGTGCCAGCAGTACAGGGGCCTACGAGCAGTACTTC | CASSTGAYEQYF
TRBJ1-1 | - | 15 | TRBV15 | TRBD1 | TGTGCCACCAGCAGAGGACAGGGGTTGTTGTCTTCGGCTTTCTTT | CATSRGQGLLSSAFF
TRBJ2-2 | - | 15 | TRBV7-3 | TRBD1 | TGTGCCAGCAGCCTGACAGGGGAGAACACCGGGGAGCTGTTTTTT | CASSLTGENTGELFF
TRBJ1-6 | - | 15 | TRBV30 | - | TGTGCCTGGAGTGTAAAGGGGCGAGGAAACTCACCCCTCCACTTT | CAWSVKGRGNSPLHF
TRBJ1-1 | - | 17 | TRBV11-1 | TRBD1 | TGTGCCAGCAGCCTTCGACAGGGGGCGAAGAGTGGCACTGAAGCTTTCTTT | CASSLRQGAKSGTEAFF
TRBJ2-1 | few | 14 | TRBV6-1 | TRBD2 | TGTGCCAGCAGAACTAGCGGGGGGTACAATGAGCAGTTCTTC | CASRTSGGYNEQFF
TRBJ2-7 | - | 15 | TRBV5-8 | TRBD1 | TGTGCCAGCAGCCCAACAGGGGTGGGGTCCTACGAGCAGTACTTC | CASSPTGVGSYEQYF
TRBJ2-1 | - | 16 | TRBV5-1 | TRBD2 | TGCGCCAGCAGCTTCGGAGCGGGGGGGGGTTACGATGAGCAGTTCTTC | CASSFGAGGGYDEQFF
TRBJ1-4 | - | 15 | TRBV6-1 | - | TGTGCCAGCAGTACATTACAGGGCACTAATGAAAAACTGTTTTTT | CASSTLQGTNEKLFF